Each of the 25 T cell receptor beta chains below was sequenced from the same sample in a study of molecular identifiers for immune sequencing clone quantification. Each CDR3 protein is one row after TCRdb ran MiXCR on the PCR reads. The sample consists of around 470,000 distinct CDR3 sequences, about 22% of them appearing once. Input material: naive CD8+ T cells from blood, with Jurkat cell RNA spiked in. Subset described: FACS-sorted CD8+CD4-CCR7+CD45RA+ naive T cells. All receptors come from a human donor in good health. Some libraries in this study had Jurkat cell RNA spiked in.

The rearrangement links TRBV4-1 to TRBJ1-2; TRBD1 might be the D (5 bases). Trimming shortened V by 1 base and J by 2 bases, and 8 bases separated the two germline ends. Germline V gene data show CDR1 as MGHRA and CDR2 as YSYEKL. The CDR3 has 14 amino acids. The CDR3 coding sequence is TGCGCCAGCAGCCAAGGCAGGGCCAACTATGGCTACACCTTC. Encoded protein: CASSQGRANYGYTF.

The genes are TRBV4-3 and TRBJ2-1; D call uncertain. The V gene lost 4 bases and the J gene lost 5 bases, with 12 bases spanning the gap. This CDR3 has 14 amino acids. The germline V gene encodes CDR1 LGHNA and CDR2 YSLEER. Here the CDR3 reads CASSPEETDNEQFF. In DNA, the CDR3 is TGCGCCAGCAGCCCCGAGGAAACCGACAATGAGCAGTTCTTC.

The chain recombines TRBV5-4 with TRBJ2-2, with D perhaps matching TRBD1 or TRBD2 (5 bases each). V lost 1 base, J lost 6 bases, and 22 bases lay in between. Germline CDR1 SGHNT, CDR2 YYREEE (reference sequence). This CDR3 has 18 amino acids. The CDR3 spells CASSLFLPGQSGPGELFF. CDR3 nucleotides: TGTGCCAGCAGCTTGTTTCTCCCGGGGCAGAGCGGTCCCGGGGAGCTGTTTTTT.

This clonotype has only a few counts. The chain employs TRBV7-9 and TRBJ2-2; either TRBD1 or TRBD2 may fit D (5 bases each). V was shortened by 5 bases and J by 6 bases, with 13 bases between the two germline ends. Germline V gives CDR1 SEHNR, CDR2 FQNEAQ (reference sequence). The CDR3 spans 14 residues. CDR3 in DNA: TGTGCCAGCAGCCCCAGGGAGAGCGCCGGGGAGCTGTTTTTT. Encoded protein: CASSPRESAGELFF.

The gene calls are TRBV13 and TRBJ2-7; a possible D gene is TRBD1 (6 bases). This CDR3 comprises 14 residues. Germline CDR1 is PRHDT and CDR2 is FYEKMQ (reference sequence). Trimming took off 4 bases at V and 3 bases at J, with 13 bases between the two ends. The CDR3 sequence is CASSSLSDSYEQYF. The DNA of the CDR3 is TGTGCCAGCAGCTCCCTCTCGGACAGCTACGAGCAGTACTTC.

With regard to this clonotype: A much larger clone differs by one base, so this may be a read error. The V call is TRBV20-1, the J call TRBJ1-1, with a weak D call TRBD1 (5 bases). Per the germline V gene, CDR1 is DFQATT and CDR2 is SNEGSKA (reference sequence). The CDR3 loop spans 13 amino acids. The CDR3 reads CSAPSEGAAEAYF. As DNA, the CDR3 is TGCAGTGCTCCATCCGAAGGGGCTGCTGAAGCTTACTTT.

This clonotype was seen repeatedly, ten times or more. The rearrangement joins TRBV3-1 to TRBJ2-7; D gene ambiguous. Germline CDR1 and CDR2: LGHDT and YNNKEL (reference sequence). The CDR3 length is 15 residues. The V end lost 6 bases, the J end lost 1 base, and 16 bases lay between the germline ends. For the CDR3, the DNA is TGTGCCAGCAGTCCGAGTGCGGCGAGATCCTACGAGCAGTACTTC. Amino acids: CASSPSAARSYEQYF.

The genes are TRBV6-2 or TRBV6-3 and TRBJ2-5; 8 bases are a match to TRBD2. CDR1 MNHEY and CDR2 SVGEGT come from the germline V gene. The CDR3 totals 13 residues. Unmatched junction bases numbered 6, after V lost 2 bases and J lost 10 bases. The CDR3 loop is CASSYGTSLFQYF. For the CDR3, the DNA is TGTGCCAGCAGTTACGGGACTAGTCTTTTCCAGTACTTC.

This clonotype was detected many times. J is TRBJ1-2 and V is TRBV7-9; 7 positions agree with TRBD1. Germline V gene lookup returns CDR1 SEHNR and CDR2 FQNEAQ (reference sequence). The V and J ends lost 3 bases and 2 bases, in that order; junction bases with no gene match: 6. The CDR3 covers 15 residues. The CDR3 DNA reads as TGTGCCAGCAGCTTTGTAGTAGGGGGCAACTATGGCTACACCTTC. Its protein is CASSFVVGGNYGYTF.

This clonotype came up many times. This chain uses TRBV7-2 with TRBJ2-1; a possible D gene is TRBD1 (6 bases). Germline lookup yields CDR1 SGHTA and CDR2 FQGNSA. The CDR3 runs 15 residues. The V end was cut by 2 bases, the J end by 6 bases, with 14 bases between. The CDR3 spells CASSLTGLTGNEQFF. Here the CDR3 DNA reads TGTGCCAGCAGCTTAACAGGGTTGACCGGCAATGAGCAGTTCTTC.

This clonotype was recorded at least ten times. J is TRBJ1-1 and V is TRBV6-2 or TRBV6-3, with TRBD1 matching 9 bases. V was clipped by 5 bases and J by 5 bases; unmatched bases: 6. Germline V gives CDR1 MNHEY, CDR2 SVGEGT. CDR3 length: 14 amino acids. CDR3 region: CASSLQGARTEAFF. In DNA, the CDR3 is TGTGCCAGCAGTCTACAGGGGGCGCGTACTGAAGCTTTCTTT.

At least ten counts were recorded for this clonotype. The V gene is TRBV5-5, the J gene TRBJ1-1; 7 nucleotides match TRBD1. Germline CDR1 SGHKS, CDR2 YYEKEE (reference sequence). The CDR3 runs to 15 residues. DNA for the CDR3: TGTGCAGCTCGGGAGGGGGCCGGGATGAACACTGAAGCTTTCTTT. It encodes CAAREGAGMNTEAFF.

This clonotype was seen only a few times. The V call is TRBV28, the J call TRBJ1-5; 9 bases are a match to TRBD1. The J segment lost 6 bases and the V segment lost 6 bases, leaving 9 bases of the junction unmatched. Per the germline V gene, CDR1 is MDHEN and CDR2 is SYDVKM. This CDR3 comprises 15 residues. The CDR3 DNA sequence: TGTGCCAGCAGCTCGGGACAGGGTGCCGTTCAGCCCCAGCATTTT. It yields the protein CASSSGQGAVQPQHF.

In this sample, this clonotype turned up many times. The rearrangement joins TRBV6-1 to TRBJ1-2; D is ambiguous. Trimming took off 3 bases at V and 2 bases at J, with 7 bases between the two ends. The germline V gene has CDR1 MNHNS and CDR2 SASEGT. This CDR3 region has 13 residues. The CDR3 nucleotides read TGTGCCAGCAGTGACTGGCAAAACTATGGCTACACCTTC. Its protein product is CASSDWQNYGYTF.

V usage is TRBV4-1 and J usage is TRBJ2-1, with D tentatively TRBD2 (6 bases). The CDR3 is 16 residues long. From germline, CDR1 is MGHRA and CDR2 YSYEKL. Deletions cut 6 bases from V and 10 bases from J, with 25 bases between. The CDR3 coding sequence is TGCGCCAGCAGTCCCCCGCTAGCGCAATACATCTCCGAGCAGTTCTTC. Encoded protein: CASSPPLAQYISEQFF.

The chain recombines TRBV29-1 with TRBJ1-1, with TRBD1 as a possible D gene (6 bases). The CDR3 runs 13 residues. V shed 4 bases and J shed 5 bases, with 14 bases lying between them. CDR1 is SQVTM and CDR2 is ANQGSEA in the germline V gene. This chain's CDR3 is CSVGGPRGTEAFF. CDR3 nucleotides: TGCAGCGTTGGAGGCCCGAGGGGGACTGAAGCTTTCTTT.

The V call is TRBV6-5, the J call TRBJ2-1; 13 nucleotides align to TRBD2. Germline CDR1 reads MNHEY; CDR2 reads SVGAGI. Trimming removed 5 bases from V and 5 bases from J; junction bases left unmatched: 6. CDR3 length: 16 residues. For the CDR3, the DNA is TGTGCCAGCAGTATGCCGGGACTAGCGGGAAACAATGAGCAGTTCTTC. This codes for CASSMPGLAGNNEQFF.

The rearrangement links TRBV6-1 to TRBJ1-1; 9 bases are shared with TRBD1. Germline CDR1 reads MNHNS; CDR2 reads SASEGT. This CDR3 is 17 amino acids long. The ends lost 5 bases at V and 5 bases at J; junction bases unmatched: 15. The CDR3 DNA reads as TGTGCCAGCAGTCAACTAATCTACAGGGGGCCTCAAACTGAAGCTTTCTTT. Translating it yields CASSQLIYRGPQTEAFF.

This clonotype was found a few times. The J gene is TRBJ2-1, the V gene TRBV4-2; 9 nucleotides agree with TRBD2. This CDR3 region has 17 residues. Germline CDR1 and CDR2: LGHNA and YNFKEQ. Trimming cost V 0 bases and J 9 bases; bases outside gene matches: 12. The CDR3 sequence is CASSQEDGLAGRFEQFF. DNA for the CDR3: TGTGCCAGCAGCCAAGAGGATGGGCTAGCGGGAAGGTTTGAGCAGTTCTTC.

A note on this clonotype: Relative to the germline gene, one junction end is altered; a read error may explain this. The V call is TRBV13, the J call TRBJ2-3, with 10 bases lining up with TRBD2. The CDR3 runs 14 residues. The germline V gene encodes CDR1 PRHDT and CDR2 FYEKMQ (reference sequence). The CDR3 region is CAGSSGLAIDTQYF. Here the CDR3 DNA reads TGTGCCGGCAGCTCGGGACTAGCGATCGATACGCAGTATTTT.

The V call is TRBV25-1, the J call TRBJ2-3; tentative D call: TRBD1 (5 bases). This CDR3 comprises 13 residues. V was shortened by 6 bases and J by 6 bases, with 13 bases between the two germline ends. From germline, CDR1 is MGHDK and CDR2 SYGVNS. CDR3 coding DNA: TGTGCCAGCAGCTTTGCAGGGTTGGATACGCAGTATTTT. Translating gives CASSFAGLDTQYF.

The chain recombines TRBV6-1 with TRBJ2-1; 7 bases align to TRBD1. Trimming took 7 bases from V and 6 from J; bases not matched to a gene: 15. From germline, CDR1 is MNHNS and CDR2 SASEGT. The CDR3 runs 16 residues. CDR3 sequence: CASTGQVGRLVNEQFF. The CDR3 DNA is TGTGCCAGCACCGGACAGGTCGGCAGATTGGTCAATGAGCAGTTCTTC.

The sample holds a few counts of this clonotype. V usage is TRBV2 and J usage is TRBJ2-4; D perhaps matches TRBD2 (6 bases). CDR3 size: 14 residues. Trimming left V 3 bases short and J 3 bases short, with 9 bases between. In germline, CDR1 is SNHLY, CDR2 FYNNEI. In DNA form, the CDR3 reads TGTGCCAGCAGTGAGGACTACTACAAAAACATTCAGTACTTC. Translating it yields CASSEDYYKNIQYF.

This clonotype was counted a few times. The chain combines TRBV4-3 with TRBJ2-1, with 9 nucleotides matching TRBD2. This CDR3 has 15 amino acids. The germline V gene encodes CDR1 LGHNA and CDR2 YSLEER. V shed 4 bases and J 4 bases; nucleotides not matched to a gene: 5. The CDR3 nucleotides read TGCGCCAGCAGCCCCGGGACTAGCCTGTACAATGAGCAGTTCTTC. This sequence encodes CASSPGTSLYNEQFF.

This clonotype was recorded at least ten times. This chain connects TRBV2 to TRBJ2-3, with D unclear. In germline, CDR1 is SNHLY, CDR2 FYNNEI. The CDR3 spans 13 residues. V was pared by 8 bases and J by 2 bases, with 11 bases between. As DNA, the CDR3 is TGTGCCAGCTCTGATAGGAACACAGATACGCAGTATTTT. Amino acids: CASSDRNTDTQYF. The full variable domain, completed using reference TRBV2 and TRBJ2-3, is EPEVTQTPSHQVTQMGQEVILRCVPISNHLYFYWYRQILGQKVEFLVSFYNNEISEKSEIFDDQFSVERPDGSNFTLKIRSTKLEDSAMYFCASSDRNTDTQYFGPGTRLTVL.